Described below is a single T cell receptor beta chain sequence and its context. Antigen unknown. This CDR3 has 17 residues. V shed 2 bases and J 8 bases; nucleotides not matched to a gene: 8. The germline CDR1 and CDR2 sequences are KGHSH and LQKENI. The data stem from a study of cytomegalovirus exposure and HLA in healthy donors. PCR employed 60 Vbeta and 13 Jbeta primers. Assay: immunoSEQ multiplex PCR; the TCRdb copy retains only in-frame clones and omits some. The repertoire consists of about 180,000 clones, with over 65% occurring once and the leading ten covering around 1.5%. Study conclusions and caveats: For presence/absence analyses, sequencing depth was assumed to be roughly uniform across donors. When analyzed later, the rates of TCR association showed variation by HLA locus, with DRB1 the most and HLA-C the fewest.

This chain connects TRBV18 to TRBJ2-1; 14 bases line up with TRBD2. This clonotype originated in a woman aged 25-40 years in good health and CMV-seropositive. The sequenced sample was PBMCs. CDR3 sequence: CASSPVQGLAGAYEQFF. CDR3 coding DNA: TGTGCCAGCTCACCAGTTCAGGGACTAGCGGGAGCGTATGAGCAGTTCTTC.